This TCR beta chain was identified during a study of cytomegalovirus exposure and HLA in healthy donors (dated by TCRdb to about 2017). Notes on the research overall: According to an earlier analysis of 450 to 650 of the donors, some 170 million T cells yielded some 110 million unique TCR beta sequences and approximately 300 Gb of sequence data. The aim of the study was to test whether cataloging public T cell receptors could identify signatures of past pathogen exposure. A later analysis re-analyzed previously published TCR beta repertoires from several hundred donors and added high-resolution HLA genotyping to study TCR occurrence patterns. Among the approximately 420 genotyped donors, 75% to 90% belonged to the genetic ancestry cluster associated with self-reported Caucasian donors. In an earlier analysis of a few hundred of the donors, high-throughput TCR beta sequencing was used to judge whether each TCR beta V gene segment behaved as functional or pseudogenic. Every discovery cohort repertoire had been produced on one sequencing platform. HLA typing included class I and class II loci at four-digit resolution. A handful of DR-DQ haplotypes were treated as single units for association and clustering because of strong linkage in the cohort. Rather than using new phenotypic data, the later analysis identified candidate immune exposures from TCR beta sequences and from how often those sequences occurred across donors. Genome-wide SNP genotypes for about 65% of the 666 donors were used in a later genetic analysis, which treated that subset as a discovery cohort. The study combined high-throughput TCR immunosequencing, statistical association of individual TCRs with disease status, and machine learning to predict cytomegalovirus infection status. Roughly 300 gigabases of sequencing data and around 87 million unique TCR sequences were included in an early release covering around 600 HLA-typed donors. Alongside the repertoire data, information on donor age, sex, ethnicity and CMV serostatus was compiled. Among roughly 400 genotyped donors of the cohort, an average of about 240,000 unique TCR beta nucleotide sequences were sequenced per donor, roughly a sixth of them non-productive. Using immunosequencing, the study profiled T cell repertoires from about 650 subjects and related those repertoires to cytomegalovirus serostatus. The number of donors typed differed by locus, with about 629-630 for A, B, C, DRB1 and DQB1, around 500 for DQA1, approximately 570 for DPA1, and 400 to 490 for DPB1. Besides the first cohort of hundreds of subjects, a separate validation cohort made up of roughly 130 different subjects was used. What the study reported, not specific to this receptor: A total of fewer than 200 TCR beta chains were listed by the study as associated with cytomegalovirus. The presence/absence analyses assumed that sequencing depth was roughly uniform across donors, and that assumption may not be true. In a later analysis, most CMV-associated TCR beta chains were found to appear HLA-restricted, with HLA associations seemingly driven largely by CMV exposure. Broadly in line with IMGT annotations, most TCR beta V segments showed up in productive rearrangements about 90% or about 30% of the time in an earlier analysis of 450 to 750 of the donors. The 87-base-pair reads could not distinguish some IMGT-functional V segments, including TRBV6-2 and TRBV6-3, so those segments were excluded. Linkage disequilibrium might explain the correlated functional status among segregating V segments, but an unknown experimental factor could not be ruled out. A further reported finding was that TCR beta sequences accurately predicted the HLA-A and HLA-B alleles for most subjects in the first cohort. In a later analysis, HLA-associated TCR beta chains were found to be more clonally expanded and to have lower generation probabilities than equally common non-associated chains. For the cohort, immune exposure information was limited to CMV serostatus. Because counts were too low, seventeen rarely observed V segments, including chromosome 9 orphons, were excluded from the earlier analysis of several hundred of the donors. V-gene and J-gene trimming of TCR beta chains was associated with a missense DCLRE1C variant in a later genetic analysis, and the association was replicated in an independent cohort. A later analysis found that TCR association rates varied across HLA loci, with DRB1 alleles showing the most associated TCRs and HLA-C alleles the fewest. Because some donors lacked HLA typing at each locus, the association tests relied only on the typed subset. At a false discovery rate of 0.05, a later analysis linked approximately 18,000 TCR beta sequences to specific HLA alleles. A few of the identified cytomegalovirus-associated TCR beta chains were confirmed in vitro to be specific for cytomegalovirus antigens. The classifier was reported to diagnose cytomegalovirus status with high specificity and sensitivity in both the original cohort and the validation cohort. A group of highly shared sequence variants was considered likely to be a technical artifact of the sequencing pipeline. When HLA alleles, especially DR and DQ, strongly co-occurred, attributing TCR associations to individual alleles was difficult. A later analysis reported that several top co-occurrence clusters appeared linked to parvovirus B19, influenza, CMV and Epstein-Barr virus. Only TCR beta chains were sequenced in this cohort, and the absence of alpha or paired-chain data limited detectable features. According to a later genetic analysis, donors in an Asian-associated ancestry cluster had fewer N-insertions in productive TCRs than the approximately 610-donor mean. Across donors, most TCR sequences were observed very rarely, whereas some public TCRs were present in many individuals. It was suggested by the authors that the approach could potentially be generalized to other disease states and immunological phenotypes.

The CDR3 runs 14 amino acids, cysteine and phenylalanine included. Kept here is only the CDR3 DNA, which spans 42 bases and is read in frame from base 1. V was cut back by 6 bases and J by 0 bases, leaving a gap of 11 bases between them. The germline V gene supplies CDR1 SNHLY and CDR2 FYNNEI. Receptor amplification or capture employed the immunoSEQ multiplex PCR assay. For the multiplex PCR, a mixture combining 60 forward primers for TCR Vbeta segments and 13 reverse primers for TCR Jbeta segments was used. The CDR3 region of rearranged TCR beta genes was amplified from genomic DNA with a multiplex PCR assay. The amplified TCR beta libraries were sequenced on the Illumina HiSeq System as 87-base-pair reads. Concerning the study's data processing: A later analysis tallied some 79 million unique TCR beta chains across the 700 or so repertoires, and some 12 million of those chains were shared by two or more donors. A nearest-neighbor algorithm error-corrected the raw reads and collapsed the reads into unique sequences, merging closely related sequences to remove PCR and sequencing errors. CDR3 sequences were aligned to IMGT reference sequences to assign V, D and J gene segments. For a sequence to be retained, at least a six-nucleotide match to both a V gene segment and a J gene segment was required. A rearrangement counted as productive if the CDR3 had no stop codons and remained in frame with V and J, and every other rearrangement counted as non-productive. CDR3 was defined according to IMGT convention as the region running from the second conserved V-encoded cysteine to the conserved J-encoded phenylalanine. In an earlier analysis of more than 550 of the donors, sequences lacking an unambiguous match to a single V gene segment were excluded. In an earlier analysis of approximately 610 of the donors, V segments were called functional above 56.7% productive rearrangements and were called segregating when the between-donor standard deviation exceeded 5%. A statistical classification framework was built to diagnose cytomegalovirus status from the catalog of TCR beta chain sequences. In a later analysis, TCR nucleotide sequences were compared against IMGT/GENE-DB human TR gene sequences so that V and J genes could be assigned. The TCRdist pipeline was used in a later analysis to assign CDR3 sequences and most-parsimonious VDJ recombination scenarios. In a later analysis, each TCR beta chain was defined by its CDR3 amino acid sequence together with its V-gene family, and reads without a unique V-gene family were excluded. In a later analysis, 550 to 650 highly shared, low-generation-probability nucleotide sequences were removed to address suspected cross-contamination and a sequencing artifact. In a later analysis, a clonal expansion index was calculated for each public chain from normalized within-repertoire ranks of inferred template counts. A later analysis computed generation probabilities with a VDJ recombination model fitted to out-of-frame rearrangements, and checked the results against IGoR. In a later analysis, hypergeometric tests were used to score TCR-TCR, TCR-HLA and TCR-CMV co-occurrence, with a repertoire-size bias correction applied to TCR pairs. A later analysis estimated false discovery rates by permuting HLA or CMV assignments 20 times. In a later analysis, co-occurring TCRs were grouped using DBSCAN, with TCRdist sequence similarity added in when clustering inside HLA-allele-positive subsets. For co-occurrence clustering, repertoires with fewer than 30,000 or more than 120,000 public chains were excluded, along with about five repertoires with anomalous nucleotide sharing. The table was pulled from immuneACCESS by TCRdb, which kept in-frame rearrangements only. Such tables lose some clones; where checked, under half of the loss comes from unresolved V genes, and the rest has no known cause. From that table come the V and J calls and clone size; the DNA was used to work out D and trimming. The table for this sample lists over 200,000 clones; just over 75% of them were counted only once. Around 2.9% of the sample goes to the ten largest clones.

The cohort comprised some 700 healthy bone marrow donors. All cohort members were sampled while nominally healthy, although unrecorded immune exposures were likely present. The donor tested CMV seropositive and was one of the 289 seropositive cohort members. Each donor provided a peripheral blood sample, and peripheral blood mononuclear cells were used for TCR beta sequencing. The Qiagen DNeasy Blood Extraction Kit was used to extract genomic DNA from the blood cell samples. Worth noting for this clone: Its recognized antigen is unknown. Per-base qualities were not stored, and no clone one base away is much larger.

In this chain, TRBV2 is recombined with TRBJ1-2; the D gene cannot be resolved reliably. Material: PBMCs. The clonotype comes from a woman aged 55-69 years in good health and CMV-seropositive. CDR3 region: CASRSRGANYGYTF. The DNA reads TGTGCCAGCAGGTCCCGGGGAGCTAACTATGGCTACACCTTC.